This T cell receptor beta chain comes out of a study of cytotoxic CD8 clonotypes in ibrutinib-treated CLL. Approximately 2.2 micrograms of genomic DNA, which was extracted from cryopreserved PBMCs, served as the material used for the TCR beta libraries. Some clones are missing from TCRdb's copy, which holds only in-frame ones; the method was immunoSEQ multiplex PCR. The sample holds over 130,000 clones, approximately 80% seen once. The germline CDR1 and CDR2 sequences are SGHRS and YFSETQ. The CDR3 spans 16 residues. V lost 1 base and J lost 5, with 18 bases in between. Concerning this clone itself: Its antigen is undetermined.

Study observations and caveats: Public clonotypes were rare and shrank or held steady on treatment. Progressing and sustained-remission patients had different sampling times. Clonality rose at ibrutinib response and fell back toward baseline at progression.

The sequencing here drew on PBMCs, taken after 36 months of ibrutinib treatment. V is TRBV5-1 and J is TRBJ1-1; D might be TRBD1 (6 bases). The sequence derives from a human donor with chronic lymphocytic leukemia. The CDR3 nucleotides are TGCGCCAGCAGCTTGTTGGGGTGGGGGCGTGGGACTGAAGCTTTCTTT. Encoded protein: CASSLLGWGRGTEAFF.